This T cell receptor beta chain is from a study of regulatory T cells in long-lasting Graves disease. Time point denoted: persistent/refractory GD, antithyroid drugs over 5 years with positive TRAb. PBMCs were the source of the RNA used for TCR sequencing. Losses at the gene ends were 7 bases for V and 3 bases for J; bases not matched to a gene: 11. Looked up from germline, CDR1 is LNHDA and CDR2 is SQIVND (reference sequence). The CDR3 length is 15 residues. Through Arm-PCR of CDR3 regions and iRepertoire HTBI primers, TCR beta libraries were built. Using its own MiXCR run on the multiplex PCR reads, TCRdb lists one record per CDR3 protein. The sample holds hundreds of thousands of distinct CDR3 sequences, 15% to 20% seen once. This clonotype was detected a few times.

The sample was peripheral blood mononuclear cells (PBMCs), taken when the disease was refractory, from a patient treated with antithyroid drugs. This sequence originates from a female donor with Graves disease. The chain couples TRBV19 to TRBJ1-2; 7 bases line up with TRBD1. The CDR3 spells CASTPEDRAYYGYTF. The CDR3 DNA is TGTGCCAGTACCCCCGAAGACAGGGCGTACTATGGCTACACCTTC.